This T cell receptor (beta chain) was obtained from a study of CD8+CD57+ T cells in acquired aplastic anemia. At the level of the study: On average, sorted CD4+ and CD8+ cells gave 3 to 4 ug of DNA.

Germline-derived CDR1 and CDR2 are SGHAT and FQNNGV. Deletions cut 5 bases from V and 0 bases from J, with 11 bases between. The CDR3 is 16 amino acids. The authors sequenced patients whose flow cytometry had shown CD8+CD57+ cell expansion. Profiling of TCR beta VDJ combinations and CDR3 sequences used genomic DNA as template. From the reads, TCRdb called clonotypes with MiXCR, one entry per CDR3 protein. Here the sample spans 95,000 to 150,000 distinct CDR3 sequences, approximately 50% being singletons. The material sequenced was sorted CD4+, CD8+, or CD8+CD57+ T cells (not recorded which) from PBMCs. The clonotype was recovered from a human donor with aplastic anemia. The V call is TRBV11-2, the J call TRBJ2-6; D perhaps matches TRBD1 (6 bases). CDR3 amino acids: CASSLRQASGANVLTF. The DNA of the CDR3 is TGTGCCAGCAGCCTAAGACAGGCCTCTGGGGCCAACGTCCTGACTTTC.